This T cell receptor beta chain was profiled in a study of vaccination and CD4 T cells after COVID-19. General study points: The authors identified 304 of 307 vaccine-specific clones in convalescent patients as spike mono-reactive. From a median of roughly 21 to 40, SARS-CoV-2-reactive clonotypes increased, though not significantly.

Oncomine TCR Beta short-read sequencing was applied to DNA from cultured CD4+ T cells. From the PCR reads, TCRdb called clonotypes with MiXCR, one entry per CDR3 protein. This table has about 16,000 distinct CDR3 sequences, less than 40% appearing once. With regard to this clonotype: The antigen remains unidentified.

Treatment meaning: approximately 11-day PBMC culture with coronavirus spike peptide pools or control peptides (ViraFEST assay). The ends lost 7 bases at V and 7 bases at J; junction bases unmatched: 7. The CDR3 loop spans 14 amino acids. The germline CDR1 and CDR2 sequences are SNHLY and FYNNEI. The source of this sequence is a human donor who received a COVID-19 vaccine. V usage is TRBV2 and J usage is TRBJ1-5, with TRBD1 matching 10 bases. The starting material was CD4+ T cells from blood, cultured in vitro, obtained before SARS-CoV-2 vaccination. CDR3 DNA sequence: TGTGCCAGCATGATGACAGGGGGCTGGCAGCCCCAGCATTTT. Residues: CASMMTGGWQPQHF.